This TCR beta chain was recovered during a study of blood T cell repertoires in COVID-19. Germline CDR1 reads SEHNR; CDR2 reads FQNEAQ (reference sequence). The CDR3 runs to 15 residues. Trimming removed 2 bases from V and 3 bases from J; junction bases left unmatched: 5. Clones were read by immunoSEQ multiplex PCR, and TCRdb kept only the in-frame ones, dropping some. The profile shows under 110,000 clones, almost 95% of them singletons. This receptor was identified in a man aged 50 to 59 with active COVID-19. The specimen was peripheral blood. The chain couples TRBV7-9 to TRBJ2-7, with TRBD1 identical over 9 bases. For the CDR3, the DNA is TGTGCCAGCAGCTTAATTATGGGACAGGGCTACGAGCAGTACTTC. Protein product: CASSLIMGQGYEQYF.